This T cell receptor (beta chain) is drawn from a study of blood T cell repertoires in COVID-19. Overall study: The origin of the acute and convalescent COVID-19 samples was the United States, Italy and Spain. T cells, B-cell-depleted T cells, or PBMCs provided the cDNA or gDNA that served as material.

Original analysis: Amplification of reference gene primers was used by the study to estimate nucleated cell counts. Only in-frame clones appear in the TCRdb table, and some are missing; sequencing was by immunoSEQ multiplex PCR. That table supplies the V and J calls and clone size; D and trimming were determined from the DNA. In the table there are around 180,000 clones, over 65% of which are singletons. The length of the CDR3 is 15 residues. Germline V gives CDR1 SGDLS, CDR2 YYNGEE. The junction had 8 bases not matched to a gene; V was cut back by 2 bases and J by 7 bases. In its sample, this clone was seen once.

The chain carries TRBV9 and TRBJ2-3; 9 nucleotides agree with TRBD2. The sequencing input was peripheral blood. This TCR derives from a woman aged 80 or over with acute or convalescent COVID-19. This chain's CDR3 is CASSVSGSNSNTQYF. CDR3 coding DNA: TGTGCCAGCAGCGTTAGCGGGAGTAACTCAAATACGCAGTATTTT.